This T cell receptor beta chain derives from a study of T cell changes during pregnancy in multiple sclerosis (dated by TCRdb to 2018 to 2020). Study-level background: The study looked at changes in the T cell repertoire across pregnancy in women with multiple sclerosis.

Details on this clone: It lacks a known antigen. Per-base quality was not reported, and no clone a single base away is much larger than it.

V is clipped by 4 bases and J by 7 bases, and the sequence between their germline boundaries is 23 bases long. Reading the germline V gene (reference sequence) gives CDR1 SGHKS and CDR2 YYEKEE. The CDR3, from cysteine to phenylalanine, totals 16 residues. The read is trimmed to its CDR3 DNA, 48 bases read in frame from base 1. Library preparation employed the immunoSEQ multiplex PCR assay. This immuneACCESS table, as held by TCRdb, lists in-frame sequences with V and J called but not all clones. Of the missing ones, under half trace to an unresolved V gene in checked studies; the others have no known cause. This sample is represented by 60,000 to 75,000 clones; 90% to 95% of them were singletons. The top ten clonotypes cover 0.65% to 1% of the sample.

Rearrangement joined TRBV5-5 to TRBJ1-1; the best D guess is TRBD1, with 5 bases matching. The clonotype originates from a female donor with multiple sclerosis, enrolled in a pregnancy study. Source: peripheral blood, taken before pregnancy. CDR3 reads: CASSARGRTDLFEAFF. The DNA sequence is as follows: TGTGCCAGCAGCGCCCGGGGGAGGACTGACTTGTTTGAAGCTTTCTTT. The reference TRBV5-5 and TRBJ1-1 proteins fill in what lies around the CDR3, so the full variable domain reads DAGVTQSPTHLIKTRGQQVTLRCSPISGHKSVSWYQQVLGQGPQFIFQYYEKEERGRGNFPDRFSARQFPNYSSELNVNALLLGDSALYLCASSARGRTDLFEAFFGQGTRLTVV.